These T cell receptor beta chains were read from a single sample in a study of T cell responses to AZD1222 COVID-19 vaccine. The method was immunoSEQ multiplex PCR; TCRdb's version includes in-frame clones alone and lacks a portion of them. The table includes fewer than 180,000 clones, 92% detected once. This material consisted of peripheral blood, taken 28 days after the second AZD1222 dose. The origin of the receptors is an adult who received the AZD1222 COVID-19 vaccine. Both conserved end residues are trimmed from each CDR3. The order of the fields is clone size, CDR3 length, V gene, CDR3 protein. A row's size may be missing; if present it is once, few, many or a size class.

clone_size: few
cdr3_length: 11
v_call: TRBV6-5
cdr3_aa: ASRLLPRDTQY

clone_size: NA
cdr3_length: 17
v_call: TRBV14
cdr3_aa: ASSQVAGRAGALRNEQF

clone_size: NA
cdr3_length: 12
v_call: TRBV5-1
cdr3_aa: ASRPQTTNEKLF

clone_size: NA
cdr3_length: 13
v_call: TRBV6-5
cdr3_aa: ASSYSGTGGSPLH

clone_size: NA
cdr3_length: 13
v_call: TRBV6-5
cdr3_aa: ASTAPRGGSYEQY

clone_size: NA
cdr3_length: 11
v_call: TRBV6-2/TRBV6-3
cdr3_aa: ASSYSRNSPLH

clone_size: NA
cdr3_length: 12
v_call: TRBV6-6
cdr3_aa: ASSSGEGPYGYT

clone_size: NA
cdr3_length: 13
v_call: TRBV5-8
cdr3_aa: ASSLDPGGGWEQF

clone_size: NA
cdr3_length: 11
v_call: TRBV2
cdr3_aa: ASMIGVKETQY

clone_size: NA
cdr3_length: 13
v_call: TRBV27
cdr3_aa: ASSFGGRAGNIQY

clone_size: NA
cdr3_length: 12
v_call: TRBV7-3
cdr3_aa: ASRRDRDSTEAF

clone_size: NA
cdr3_length: 12
v_call: TRBV10-1
cdr3_aa: ASSSGSSYNEQF

clone_size: NA
cdr3_length: 11
v_call: TRBV28
cdr3_aa: ASRAGSVYGYT

clone_size: NA
cdr3_length: 13
v_call: TRBV28
cdr3_aa: ASSLNSGVYNEQF

clone_size: NA
cdr3_length: 13
v_call: TRBV18
cdr3_aa: ASSPAGTHNQPQH

clone_size: once
cdr3_length: 14
v_call: TRBV19
cdr3_aa: ASSTSGTLMGYEQF

clone_size: NA
cdr3_length: 12
v_call: TRBV27
cdr3_aa: ASSLQRNPNEQF

clone_size: NA
cdr3_length: 9
v_call: TRBV30
cdr3_aa: AWRRLTEAF

clone_size: NA
cdr3_length: 12
v_call: TRBV19
cdr3_aa: ASSIGMGGTEAF

clone_size: NA
cdr3_length: 13
v_call: TRBV19
cdr3_aa: ASSILTLGDTEAF

clone_size: NA
cdr3_length: 15
v_call: TRBV28
cdr3_aa: ATHVVVTRGLSYEQY

clone_size: NA
cdr3_length: 13
v_call: TRBV30
cdr3_aa: AWSEAARTNEKLF

clone_size: NA
cdr3_length: 11
v_call: TRBV12-3/TRBV12-4
cdr3_aa: ASRYTAGTEAF

clone_size: NA
cdr3_length: 13
v_call: TRBV4-3
cdr3_aa: ASSQGGWDSFGYT

clone_size: NA
cdr3_length: 13
v_call: TRBV3-1/TRBV3-2
cdr3_aa: ASSQDKLARETQY

clone_size: NA
cdr3_length: 9
v_call: TRBV5-4
cdr3_aa: ASSLGASQY

clone_size: NA
cdr3_length: 10
v_call: TRBV30
cdr3_aa: AWSVDRNEQF

clone_size: NA
cdr3_length: 11
v_call: TRBV15
cdr3_aa: ATSRARGHGAF

clone_size: NA
cdr3_length: 13
v_call: TRBV3-1/TRBV3-2
cdr3_aa: ASSQDSLAYDEQF

clone_size: NA
cdr3_length: 14
v_call: TRBV11-2
cdr3_aa: ASSLGGGGIAYEQY

clone_size: once
cdr3_length: 14
v_call: TRBV7-8
cdr3_aa: ASSLVAGAVGETQY

clone_size: few
cdr3_length: 10
v_call: TRBV7-9
cdr3_aa: ASSSTSGEQY

clone_size: NA
cdr3_length: 16
v_call: TRBV14
cdr3_aa: ASSQGRQGFRSRTEAF

clone_size: NA
cdr3_length: 11
v_call: TRBV7-2
cdr3_aa: ASSLIFGETQY

clone_size: NA
cdr3_length: 13
v_call: TRBV27
cdr3_aa: ASRREGWSNYGYT

clone_size: NA
cdr3_length: 12
v_call: TRBV6-6
cdr3_aa: ASSLSMDKNGYT

clone_size: once
cdr3_length: 13
v_call: TRBV7-9
cdr3_aa: ASSLQGGENTEAF

clone_size: NA
cdr3_length: 9
v_call: TRBV10-1
cdr3_aa: ASGGLRGYT

clone_size: NA
cdr3_length: 14
v_call: TRBV7-2
cdr3_aa: ASSPRGVAGLNEQF

clone_size: NA
cdr3_length: 11
v_call: TRBV12-3/TRBV12-4
cdr3_aa: AIRRGYYNEQF

clone_size: NA
cdr3_length: 12
v_call: TRBV5-6
cdr3_aa: ASRSGIYYNEQF

clone_size: NA
cdr3_length: 13
v_call: TRBV27
cdr3_aa: ASSSTGASGNTIY

clone_size: NA
cdr3_length: 12
v_call: TRBV5-8
cdr3_aa: ASSLHSGLDTQY